This TCR beta chain derives from a study of beta chain features in type 1 diabetes (dated 2018 in TCRdb). With regard to the full study: Patients and healthy donors did not differ in mean age, gender distribution, total cell number or subset yield. Across all samples, around 99 million sorted cells were examined, and cell number per subset correlated strongly with RNA yield. Regulatory and stem cell-like memory subsets were obtained from only 8 patients and roughly 8 healthy donors, while naive and central memory subsets were obtained from all 28 donors. The study compared the TCRB repertoires of sorted circulating CD4+ T cell subsets in recently diagnosed type 1 diabetes patients with those in matched healthy donors.

The entire isolated RNA was reverse transcribed using the High Capacity cDNA Reverse Transcription Kit, and thus expressed TCRB transcripts were sequenced. Deep immunoSEQ sequencing was applied to naive, central memory and regulatory T cell samples, giving an average of about 3.57 million total reads per sample. Sorted cells were lysed in RLT buffer, and RNA was extracted using DNase-treated RNeasy Micro or Mini kits according to cell number. To prevent cross-contamination, each cell subset was processed individually, whereas patient and healthy donor samples were processed jointly. Using the immunoSEQ multiplex PCR, TCRB sequences were amplified from cDNA into 87-bp fragments spanning the CDR3 region. Sequencing of the amplicons was performed on the Illumina HiSeq platform. On the study's bioinformatics: Synthetic template baselines were used to correct PCR bias computationally, reads within Hamming distance 2 were collapsed together, and singletons that could not be merged were discarded. Reads were aligned against IMGT so that V, D and J genes, CDR3 length and insertions or deletions at six rearrangement sites could be assigned. Within each subset, clonotype counts were normalized to sorted cell number, after which true diversity and Gini coefficients were computed with the tcR R package. Repertoire sharing was quantified using the overlap coefficient calculated on TCRB nucleotide sequences. The immuneACCESS repertoire file appears here via TCRdb, limited to in-frame rearrangements. These files lack a portion of the clones; in checked studies, under half of the deficit traces to unresolved V genes, and the cause of the others is not known. That table gives V, J and clone size, and the DNA gave D and trimming. The sample table holds 150,000 to 180,000 clones, of which about 8.1% were seen once. The ten largest clones capture about 0.6% of the sample.

Each donor gave one peripheral blood draw, about 100 mL on average, collected into heparinised tubes. A BD FACSAria II and a panel including CD45RO, CCR7, CD25, CD127, CD95 and CD27 were used to sort naive, central memory, regulatory and stem cell-like memory CD4+ T cells. A purity above 98% was achieved for all sorted populations. Right away, PBMCs were isolated by Lymphoprep density gradient centrifugation and were stained directly, with no culture step. So that batch effects would be minimized, each experiment stained and sorted samples in pairs, pairing one healthy donor with one patient. This clone was counted ten times or more. The antigen it binds to is not known. It has no much larger one-base neighbor in the sample; base qualities were not kept. The same CDR3 arises from other DNA sequences in this sample as well. The trim is 0 bases for V and 0 bases for J, with a gap of 11 bases between the germline ends. CDR1 and CDR2 are read off the germline V gene as ENHRY and SYGVKD. Spanning cysteine to phenylalanine, the CDR3 consists of 16 amino acids. The retained sequence is limited to the CDR3, 48 bases, with the frame set at the first base.

Overall results and qualifications from the work: Naive, central memory and regulatory TCRB repertoires appeared more similar among patients than among healthy donors. Fewer insertions and more nucleotide deletions at VDJ recombination sites were observed in patients with type 1 diabetes, implying thymic rearrangement abnormalities. Shorter templates might be favored by PCR, yet because patient and control samples were amplified and corrected together, any such skew would affect both groups equally. A moderate but significant shortening of TCRB CDR3 length was observed in type 1 diabetes patients in all four CD4+ subsets. Only small numbers of individuals were included in the HLA sub-analyses, which left unresolved whether HLA type had any influence on TCRB rearrangement. Because cDNA was sequenced instead of genomic DNA, activated cells with high expression could be over-represented, although the groups did not differ in activation or CD3 levels.

Sequences were obtained from central memory CD4+ T cells from blood. This sequence uses TRBV10-3 and TRBJ1-1; possibly the D gene is TRBD1, per 6 matching bases. The TCR sequence derives from a young man in good health. CDR3 region: CAISESRTAMNTEAFF. The nucleotides read TGTGCCATCAGTGAGTCCCGGACAGCGATGAACACTGAAGCTTTCTTT.